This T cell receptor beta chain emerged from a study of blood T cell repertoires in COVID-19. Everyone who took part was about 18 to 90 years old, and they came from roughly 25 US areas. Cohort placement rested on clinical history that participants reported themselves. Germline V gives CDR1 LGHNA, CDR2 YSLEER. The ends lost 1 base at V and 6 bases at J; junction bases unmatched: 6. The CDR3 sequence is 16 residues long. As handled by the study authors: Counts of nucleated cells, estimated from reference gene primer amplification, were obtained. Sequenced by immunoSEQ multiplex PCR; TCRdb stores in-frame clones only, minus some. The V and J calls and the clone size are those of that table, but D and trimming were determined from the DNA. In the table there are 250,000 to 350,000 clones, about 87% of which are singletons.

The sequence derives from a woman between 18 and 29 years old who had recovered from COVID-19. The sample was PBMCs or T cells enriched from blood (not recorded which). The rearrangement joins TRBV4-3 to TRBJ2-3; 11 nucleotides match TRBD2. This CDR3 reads CASSQVISGGADTQYF. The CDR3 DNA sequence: TGCGCCAGCAGCCAAGTTATTAGCGGGGGGGCGGATACGCAGTATTTT.